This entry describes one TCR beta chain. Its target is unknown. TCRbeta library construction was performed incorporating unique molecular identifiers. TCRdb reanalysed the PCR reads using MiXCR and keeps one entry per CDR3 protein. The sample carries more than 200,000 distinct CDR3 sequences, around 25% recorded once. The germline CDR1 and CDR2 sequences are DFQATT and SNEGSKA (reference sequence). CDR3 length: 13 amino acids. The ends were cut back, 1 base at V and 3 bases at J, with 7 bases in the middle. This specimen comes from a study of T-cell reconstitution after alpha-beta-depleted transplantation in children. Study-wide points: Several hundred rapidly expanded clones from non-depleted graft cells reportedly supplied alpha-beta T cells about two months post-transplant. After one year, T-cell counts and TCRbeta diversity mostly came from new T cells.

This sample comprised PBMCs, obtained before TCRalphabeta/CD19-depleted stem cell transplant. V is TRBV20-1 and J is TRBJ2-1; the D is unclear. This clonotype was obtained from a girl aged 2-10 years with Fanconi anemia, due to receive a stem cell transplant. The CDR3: CSARGANYNEQFF. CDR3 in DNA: TGCAGTGCTAGAGGGGCGAACTACAATGAGCAGTTCTTC.